These 20 T cell receptor beta chains came from one sample sequenced in a study of T cells after yellow fever vaccination. TCRdb re-analysed the 5' RACE reads in MiXCR, keeping a single row per CDR3 protein. The data show 450,000 to 600,000 distinct CDR3 sequences, roughly 14% seen once. Sequenced material: PBMCs, taken on the day of the yellow fever booster vaccination. Source of these receptors: a man younger than 45 who received the YFV17D yellow fever vaccine.

This clonotype has just a few counts. The chain uses TRBV20-1 and TRBJ1-6, with D uncertain. The CDR3 totals 13 residues. Germline values: CDR1 DFQATT, CDR2 SNEGSKA (reference sequence). Between the trimmed V and J ends, which lost 1 base and 4 bases, there was a span of 5 bases. CDR3 residues: CSARGAYNSPLHF. In nucleotides, the CDR3 is TGCAGTGCTAGAGGCGCTTATAATTCACCCCTCCACTTT.

V is TRBV27 and J is TRBJ2-5; possible D gene TRBD2, 5 bases. The V gene lost 4 bases and the J gene lost 7 bases, with 16 bases spanning the gap. This CDR3 region has 14 residues. CDR1 is MNHEY, CDR2 SMNVEV, per germline (reference sequence). CDR3 bases: TGTGCCAGCAGTTCCGATATCGCCGAGGGGACCCAGTACTTC. It is translated as CASSSDIAEGTQYF.

The chain employs TRBV7-2 and TRBJ1-1; tentative D call: TRBD1 (5 bases). The germline V and J ends were trimmed by 2 bases and 10 bases, with 14 bases remaining between them. From germline, CDR1 is SGHTA and CDR2 FQGNSA. CDR3 size: 13 residues. The chain's CDR3 is CASSLMFGDGAFF. Written as DNA, the CDR3 is TGTGCCAGCAGCTTAATGTTTGGGGACGGAGCTTTCTTT.

This clonotype was seen a few times. The chain has TRBV12-3 or TRBV12-4 and TRBJ1-1, with TRBD1 matching 7 bases. J was trimmed by 3 bases and V by 5 bases; bases with no gene match: 3. The CDR3 is 13 residues long. The CDR3 spells CASSQGDYTEAFF. The CDR3 bases are TGTGCCAGCAGTCAGGGGGATTACACTGAAGCTTTCTTT.

This clonotype turned up a few times. The gene calls are TRBV27 and TRBJ1-2; D is ambiguous. CDR1 MNHEY and CDR2 SMNVEV come from the germline V gene (reference sequence). This CDR3 has 13 residues. V was cut by 4 bases and J by 4 bases, with 10 bases left in between. Written as DNA, the CDR3 is TGTGCCAGCAGTTCCAAGTTGGGCTATGGCTACACCTTC. This codes for CASSSKLGYGYTF.

This clonotype was seen repeatedly, ten times or more. The V gene is TRBV19, the J gene TRBJ2-7; 9 bases agree with TRBD1. The CDR3 covers 15 residues. Unmatched junction bases numbered 4, after V lost 3 bases and J lost 1 base. CDR1 is LNHDA, CDR2 SQIVND, per germline (reference sequence). CDR3 sequence reads: CASSIGDRGSYEQYF. CDR3 nucleotides: TGTGCCAGTAGTATCGGTGACAGGGGGTCCTACGAGCAGTACTTC. Full variable domain (outside the CDR3, taken from reference TRBV19 and TRBJ2-7): DGGITQSPKYLFRKEGQNVTLSCEQNLNHDAMYWYRQDPGQGLRLIYYSQIVNDFQKGDIAEGYSVSREKKESFPLTVTSAQKNPTAFYLCASSIGDRGSYEQYFGPGTRLTVT.

In its sample, this clonotype was seen a few times. The V and J genes are TRBV6-2 or TRBV6-3 and TRBJ2-1; no clear D gene. This CDR3 is built from 14 residues. V lost 0 bases and J 6 bases, leaving 9 bases between the germline ends. Germline loops: CDR1 MNHEY, CDR2 SVGEGT. The CDR3 DNA follows: TGTGCCAGCAGTTACTCGTACGACGGCAATGAGCAGTTCTTC. This sequence encodes CASSYSYDGNEQFF.

This clonotype was seen ten or more times. This rearrangement joins TRBV18 to TRBJ2-3; 9 nucleotides align to TRBD1. This CDR3 contains 17 residues. Germline V gene data show CDR1 as KGHSH and CDR2 as LQKENI. Germline trimming cut 3 bases from V and 2 bases from J; bases unmatched to any gene: 9. The CDR3 region is CASSPPRTGAFTDTQYF. The CDR3 nucleotides are TGTGCCAGCTCACCCCCCCGGACAGGGGCCTTCACAGATACGCAGTATTTT. Full variable domain (remainder filled in from reference TRBV18 and TRBJ2-3): NAGVMQNPRHLVRRRGQEARLRCSPMKGHSHVYWYRQLPEEGLKFMVYLQKENIIDESGMPKERFSAEFPKEGPSILRIQQVVRGDSAAYFCASSPPRTGAFTDTQYFGPGTRLTVL.

There are a few counts of this clonotype. J is TRBJ2-5 and V is TRBV7-9; TRBD1 agrees at 9 bases. Trimming took 4 bases from V and 5 from J; bases not matched to a gene: 5. Germline V gives CDR1 SEHNR, CDR2 FQNEAQ (reference sequence). The CDR3 contains 14 residues. The CDR3 sequence: CASSSRTGVETQYF. CDR3 coding DNA: TGTGCCAGCAGCTCTCGGACAGGGGTGGAGACCCAGTACTTC.

This clonotype turned up a few times. This chain connects TRBV6-5 to TRBJ2-7; D is unclear. V lost 2 bases, J lost 2 bases, and 16 bases lay in between. The CDR3 totals 16 residues. Germline V gene lookup returns CDR1 MNHEY and CDR2 SVGAGI. CDR3 DNA: TGTGCCAGCAGTTACAAGGGTAAAGGAGACCCCTACGAGCAGTACTTC. Protein product: CASSYKGKGDPYEQYF.

The rearrangement joins TRBV7-9 to TRBJ2-3, with 13 positions matching TRBD2. The germline V gene has CDR1 SEHNR and CDR2 FQNEAQ (reference sequence). The junction had 6 bases not matched to a gene; V was cut back by 5 bases and J by 4 bases. The CDR3 is made up of 16 amino acids. The CDR3 DNA is TGTGCCAGCAGCCCAGGACTAGCGGGAGTTTCAGATACGCAGTATTTT. Residues: CASSPGLAGVSDTQYF.

V usage is TRBV7-2 and J usage is TRBJ2-1; unclear D gene. This CDR3 is 14 amino acids long. Germline CDR1 reads SGHTA; CDR2 reads FQGNSA. Trimming cost V 4 bases and J 0 bases, with 7 bases left between them. CDR3 protein: CASSSVRSYNEQFF. The CDR3 DNA follows: TGTGCCAGCAGCTCTGTCCGCTCCTACAATGAGCAGTTCTTC.

Many counts were recorded for this clonotype. V usage is TRBV5-1 and J usage is TRBJ2-6; D remains unclear. CDR1 and CDR2 from the germline V gene are SGHRS and YFSETQ. The CDR3 extends over 16 amino acids. Trimming removed 0 bases at V and 0 bases at J, with 7 bases between. The CDR3 DNA reads as TGCGCCAGCAGCTTGGGGCAGGTCTCTGGGGCCAACGTCCTGACTTTC. This codes for CASSLGQVSGANVLTF.

This clonotype was recorded only once. The rearrangement links TRBV20-1 to TRBJ2-1; D is ambiguous. V dropped 0 bases and J dropped 2 bases, with 17 bases sitting between them. This CDR3 has 17 amino acids. From germline, CDR1 is DFQATT and CDR2 SNEGSKA (reference sequence). Written as DNA, the CDR3 is TGCAGTGCTAGAGATCTACTGGCGGAGAACGCCTACAATGAGCAGTTCTTC. Its protein product is CSARDLLAENAYNEQFF.

The table lists this clonotype with a few counts. This chain links TRBV5-4 with TRBJ2-5; TRBD2 agrees at 11 bases. Germline V CDR1 and CDR2: SGHNT, YYREEE (reference sequence). The CDR3 is 16 residues long. V was pared by 3 bases and J by 3 bases, with 7 bases of the junction left unmatched. The CDR3 protein is CASSSHPGLAEETQYF. The CDR3 coding sequence is TGTGCCAGCAGCTCGCATCCGGGACTAGCGGAAGAGACCCAGTACTTC.

The J gene is TRBJ2-3, the V gene TRBV10-1, with TRBD1 as a possible D gene (5 bases). This CDR3 comprises 14 residues. V was pared by 3 bases and J by 3 bases, with 10 bases between. Germline CDR1 reads WNHNN; CDR2 reads SYGVQD (reference sequence). CDR3 amino acids: CASSDSRATDTQYF. In nucleotides, the CDR3 is TGCGCCAGCAGTGACTCCAGGGCTACAGATACGCAGTATTTT.

The chain has TRBV9 and TRBJ1-3; D is uncertain. The CDR3 extends over 15 amino acids. V was cut by 0 bases and J by 4 bases, with 11 bases left in between. Germline lookup yields CDR1 SGDLS and CDR2 YYNGEE. The CDR3 sequence is CASSVGDPKGNTIYF. The CDR3 coding sequence is TGTGCCAGCAGCGTAGGGGATCCGAAGGGAAACACCATATATTTT.

This clonotype was counted between two and nine times. V gene TRBV18 combines with J gene TRBJ2-2; D is undetermined. The CDR3 runs 14 residues. In germline, CDR1 is KGHSH, CDR2 LQKENI. Trimming took 4 bases from V and 2 from J, leaving 8 bases between them. This chain's CDR3 is CASSLQHNTGELFF. CDR3 DNA: TGTGCCAGCTCACTACAGCACAACACCGGGGAGCTGTTTTTT.

The CDR3 DNA is TGCGCCAGCAGTCAGGTCCTGGCGCAGTATTTT. Protein sequence: CASSQVLAQYF. The rearrangement links TRBV23-1 to TRBJ2-3, with no clear D. TRBV23-1 is an ORF, with its function uncertain. The CDR3 extends over 11 amino acids. Deletions cut 3 bases from V and 10 bases from J, with 8 bases between.

This clonotype was detected a few times. The chain couples TRBV7-2 to TRBJ2-1; possible D gene TRBD2, 6 bases. Germline-derived CDR1 and CDR2 are SGHTA and FQGNSA. The V and J ends lost 0 bases and 8 bases respectively, with 26 bases between them. CDR3 size: 19 residues. The CDR3 nucleotides read TGTGCCAGCAGCTTAGCCCTCACTAGCCTCACCGACCTACAGGATGAGCAGTTCTTC. Protein sequence: CASSLALTSLTDLQDEQFF.